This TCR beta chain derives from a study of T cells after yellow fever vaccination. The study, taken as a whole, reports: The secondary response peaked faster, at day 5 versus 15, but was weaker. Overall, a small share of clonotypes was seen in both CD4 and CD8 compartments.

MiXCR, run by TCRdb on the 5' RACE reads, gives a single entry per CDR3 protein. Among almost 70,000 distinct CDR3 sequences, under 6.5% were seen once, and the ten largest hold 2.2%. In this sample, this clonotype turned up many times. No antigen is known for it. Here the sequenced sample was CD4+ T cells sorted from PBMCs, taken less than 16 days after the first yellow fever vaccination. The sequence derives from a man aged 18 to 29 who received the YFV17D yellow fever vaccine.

The CDR3 region has the DNA TGTGCCTGGAGTGTCCGAAACCTTCCTAATTCACCCCTCCACTTT. Protein product: CAWSVRNLPNSPLHF. The genes are TRBV30 and TRBJ1-6; D is uncertain. The CDR3 is 15 residues long. Trimming left V 0 bases short and J 6 bases short, with 12 bases between. Germline CDR1 is GTSNPN and CDR2 is SVGIG (reference sequence).